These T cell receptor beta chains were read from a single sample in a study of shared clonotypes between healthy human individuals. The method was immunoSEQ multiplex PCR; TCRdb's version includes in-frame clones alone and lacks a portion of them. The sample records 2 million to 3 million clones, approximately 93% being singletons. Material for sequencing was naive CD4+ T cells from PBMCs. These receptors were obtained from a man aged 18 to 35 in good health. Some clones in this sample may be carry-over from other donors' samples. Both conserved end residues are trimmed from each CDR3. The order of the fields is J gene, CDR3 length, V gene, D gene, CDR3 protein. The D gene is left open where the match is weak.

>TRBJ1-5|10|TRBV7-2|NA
ASSLDFGPQH
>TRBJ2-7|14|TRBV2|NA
ASSGRLRLTTYEQY
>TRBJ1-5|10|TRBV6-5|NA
ASSYPGQPQH
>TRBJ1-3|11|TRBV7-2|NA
ASSLFSGNTIY
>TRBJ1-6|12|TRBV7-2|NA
ASSLATTGAPLH
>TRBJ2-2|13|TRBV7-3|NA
ASSARVSNTGELF
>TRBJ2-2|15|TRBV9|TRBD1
ASSATGQATNTGELF
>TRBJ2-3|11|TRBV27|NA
ASRGEITDTQY
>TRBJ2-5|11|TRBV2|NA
ASALITGETQY
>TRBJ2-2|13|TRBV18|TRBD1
ASSPPGTVIGELF
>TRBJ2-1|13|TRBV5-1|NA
ASSLTGPEENEQF
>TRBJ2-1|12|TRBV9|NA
ASSVDGYGGEQF
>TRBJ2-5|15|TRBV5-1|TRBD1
ASSLRVPGQGQETQY
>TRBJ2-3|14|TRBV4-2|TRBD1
ASSQPPGQGTDTQY
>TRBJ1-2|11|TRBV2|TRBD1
ASSDTGGFGYT
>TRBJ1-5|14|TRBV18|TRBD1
ASSQGTGNSNQPQH
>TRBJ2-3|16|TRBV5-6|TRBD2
ASSLGLAGALGTDTQY
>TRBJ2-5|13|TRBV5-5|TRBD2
ASTLASGRAETQY